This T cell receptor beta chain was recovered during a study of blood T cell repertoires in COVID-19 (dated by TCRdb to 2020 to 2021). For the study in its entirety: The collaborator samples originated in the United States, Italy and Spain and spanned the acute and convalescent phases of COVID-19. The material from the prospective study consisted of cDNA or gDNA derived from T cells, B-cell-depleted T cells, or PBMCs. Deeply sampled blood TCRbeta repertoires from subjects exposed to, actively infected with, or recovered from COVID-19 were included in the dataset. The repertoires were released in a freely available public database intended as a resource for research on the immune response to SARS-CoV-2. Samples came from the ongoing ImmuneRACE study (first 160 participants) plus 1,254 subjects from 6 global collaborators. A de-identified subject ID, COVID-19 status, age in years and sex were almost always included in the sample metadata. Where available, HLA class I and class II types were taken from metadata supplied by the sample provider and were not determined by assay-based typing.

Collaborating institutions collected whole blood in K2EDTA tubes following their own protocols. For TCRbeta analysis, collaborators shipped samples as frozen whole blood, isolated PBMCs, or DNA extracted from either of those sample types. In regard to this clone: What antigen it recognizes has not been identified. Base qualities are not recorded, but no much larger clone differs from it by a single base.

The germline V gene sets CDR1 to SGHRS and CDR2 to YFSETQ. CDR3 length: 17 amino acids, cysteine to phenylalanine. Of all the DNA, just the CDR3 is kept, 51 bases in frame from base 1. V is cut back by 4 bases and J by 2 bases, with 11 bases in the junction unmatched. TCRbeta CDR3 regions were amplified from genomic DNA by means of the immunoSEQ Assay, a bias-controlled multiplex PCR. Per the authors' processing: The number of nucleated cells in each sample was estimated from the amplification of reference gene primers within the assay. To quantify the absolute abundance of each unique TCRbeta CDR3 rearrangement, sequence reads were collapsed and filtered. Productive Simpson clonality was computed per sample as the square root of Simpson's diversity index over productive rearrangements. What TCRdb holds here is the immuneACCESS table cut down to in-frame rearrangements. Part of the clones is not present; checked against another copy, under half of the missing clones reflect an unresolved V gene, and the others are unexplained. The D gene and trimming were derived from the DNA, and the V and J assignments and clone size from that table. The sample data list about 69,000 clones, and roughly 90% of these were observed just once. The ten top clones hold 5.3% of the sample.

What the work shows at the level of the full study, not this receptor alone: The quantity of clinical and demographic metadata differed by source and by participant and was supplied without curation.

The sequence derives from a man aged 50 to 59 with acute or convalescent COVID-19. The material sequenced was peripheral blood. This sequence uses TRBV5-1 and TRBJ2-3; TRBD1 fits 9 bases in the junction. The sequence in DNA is TGCGCCAGCAGCACACAATCCGGGACAGGGTTCACAGATACGCAGTATTTT. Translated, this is CASSTQSGTGFTDTQYF.